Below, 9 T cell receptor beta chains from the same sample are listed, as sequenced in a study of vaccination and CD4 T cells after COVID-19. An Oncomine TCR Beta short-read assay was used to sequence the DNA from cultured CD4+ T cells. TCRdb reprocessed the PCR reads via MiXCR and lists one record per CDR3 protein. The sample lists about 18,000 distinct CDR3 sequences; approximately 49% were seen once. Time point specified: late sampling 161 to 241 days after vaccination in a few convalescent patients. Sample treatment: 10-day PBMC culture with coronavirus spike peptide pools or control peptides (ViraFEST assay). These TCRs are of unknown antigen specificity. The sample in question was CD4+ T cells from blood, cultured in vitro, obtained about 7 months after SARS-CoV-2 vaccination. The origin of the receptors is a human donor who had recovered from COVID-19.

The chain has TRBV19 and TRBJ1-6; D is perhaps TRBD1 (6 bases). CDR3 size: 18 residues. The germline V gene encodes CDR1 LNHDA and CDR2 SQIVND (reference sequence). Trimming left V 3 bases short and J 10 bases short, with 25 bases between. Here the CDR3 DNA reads TGTGCCAGTAGTATCTTCGGCCAGGGGAACAGCGGTGGATCACCCCTCCACTTT. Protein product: CASSIFGQGNSGGSPLHF.

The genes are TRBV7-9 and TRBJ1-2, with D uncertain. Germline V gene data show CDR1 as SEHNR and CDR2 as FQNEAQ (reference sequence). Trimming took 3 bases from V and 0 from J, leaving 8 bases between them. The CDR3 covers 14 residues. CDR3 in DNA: TGTGCCAGCAGCTTGGGGTCCGCTAACTATGGCTACACCTTC. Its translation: CASSLGSANYGYTF.

CDR3 coding DNA: TGTGCCAGCAGTTCAAGCTCTGGGGCCAACGTCCTGACTTTC. This translates into CASSSSSGANVLTF. The V call is TRBV11-2, the J call TRBJ2-6; D gene uncertain. The CDR3 length is 14 residues. CDR1 is SGHAT, CDR2 FQNNGV, per germline. V dropped 6 bases and J dropped 0 bases, with 6 bases sitting between them. Based on the CDR3 plus reference TRBV11-2 and TRBJ2-6, the full variable domain is EAGVAQSPRYKIIEKRQSVAFWCNPISGHATLYWYQQILGQGPKLLIQFQNNGVVDDSQLPKDRFSAERLKGVDSTLKIQPAKLEDSAVYLCASSSSSGANVLTFGAGSRLTVL.

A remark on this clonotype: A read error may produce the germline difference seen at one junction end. The CDR3 here is CASSLASDTQYF. The CDR3 nucleotides read TGTGCCAGCAGCCTAGCATCAGATACGCAGTATTTT. The gene calls are TRBV7-8 and TRBJ2-3; D may be TRBD2 (5 bases). Per germline, CDR1 SGHVS and CDR2 FQNEAQ. The CDR3 loop spans 12 amino acids. Complete variable domain (other parts from reference TRBV7-8 and TRBJ2-3): GAGVSQSPRYKVAKRGQDVALRCDPISGHVSLFWYQQALGQGPEFLTYFQNEAQLDKSGLPSDRFFAERPEGSVSTLKIQRTQQEDSAVYLCASSLASDTQYFGPGTRLTVL.

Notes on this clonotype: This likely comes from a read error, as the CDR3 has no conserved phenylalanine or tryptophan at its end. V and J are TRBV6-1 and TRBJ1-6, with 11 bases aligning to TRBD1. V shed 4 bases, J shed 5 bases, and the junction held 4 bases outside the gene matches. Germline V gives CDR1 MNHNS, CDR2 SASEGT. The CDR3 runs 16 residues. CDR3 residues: CASSGGQGGHNSPLHL. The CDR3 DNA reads TGTGCCAGCAGTGGGGGACAGGGGGGGCATAATTCACCCCTCCACCTT.

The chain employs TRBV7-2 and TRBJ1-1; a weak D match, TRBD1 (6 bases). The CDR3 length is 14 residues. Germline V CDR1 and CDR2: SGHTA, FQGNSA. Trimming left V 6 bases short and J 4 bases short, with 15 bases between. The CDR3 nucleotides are TGTGCCAGCAGGTTCGGGGGCACCCTCACTGAAGCTTTCTTT. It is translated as CASRFGGTLTEAFF. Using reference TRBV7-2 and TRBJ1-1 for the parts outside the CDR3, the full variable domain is GAGVSQSPSNKVTEKGKDVELRCDPISGHTALYWYRQSLGQGLEFLIYFQGNSAPDKSGLPSDRFSAERTGGSVSTLTIQRTQQEDSAVYLCASRFGGTLTEAFFGQGTRLTVV.

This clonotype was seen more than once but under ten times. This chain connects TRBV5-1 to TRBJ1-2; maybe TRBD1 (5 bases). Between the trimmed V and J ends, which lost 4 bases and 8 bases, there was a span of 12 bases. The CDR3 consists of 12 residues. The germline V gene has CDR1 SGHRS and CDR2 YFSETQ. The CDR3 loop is CASSPPGEGYTF. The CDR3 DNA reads TGCGCCAGCAGCCCCCCGGGGGAAGGCTACACCTTC.

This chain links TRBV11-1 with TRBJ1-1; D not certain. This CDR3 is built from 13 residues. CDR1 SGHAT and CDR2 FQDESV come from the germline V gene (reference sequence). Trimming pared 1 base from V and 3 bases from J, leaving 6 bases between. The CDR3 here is CASSLGRDTEAFF. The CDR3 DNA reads TGTGCCAGCAGCTTAGGGAGGGACACTGAAGCTTTCTTT.

The CDR3 here is CSARDLFRKQGARTEAFF. In DNA, the CDR3 is TGCAGTGCTAGAGATCTCTTCCGTAAACAGGGGGCGCGCACTGAAGCTTTCTTT. The gene calls are TRBV20-1 and TRBJ1-1; 9 nucleotides align to TRBD1. V gave up 0 bases and J gave up 4 bases; unmatched junction bases: 15. Germline CDR1 is DFQATT and CDR2 is SNEGSKA (reference sequence). This CDR3 spans 18 amino acids.